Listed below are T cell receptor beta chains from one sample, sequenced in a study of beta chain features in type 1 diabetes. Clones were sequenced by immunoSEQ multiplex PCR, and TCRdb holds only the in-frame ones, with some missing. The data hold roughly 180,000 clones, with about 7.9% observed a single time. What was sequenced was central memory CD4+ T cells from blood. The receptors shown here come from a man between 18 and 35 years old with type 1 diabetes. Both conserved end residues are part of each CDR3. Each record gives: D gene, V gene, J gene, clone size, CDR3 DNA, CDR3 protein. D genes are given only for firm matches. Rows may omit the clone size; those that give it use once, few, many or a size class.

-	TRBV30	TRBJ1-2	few	TGTGCCCTTCGGGGGAGGGACCCTAACTATGGCTACACCTTC	CALRGRDPNYGYTF
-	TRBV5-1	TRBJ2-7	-	TGCGCCAGCAGCTTGGGGAGGAGCGACGAGCAGTACTTC	CASSLGRSDEQYF
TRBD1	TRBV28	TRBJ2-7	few	TGTGCCAGCAGTACGCCTCAGACAGGGGCACACGAGCAGTACTTC	CASSTPQTGAHEQYF
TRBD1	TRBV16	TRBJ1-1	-	TGTGCCAGCAGCCCGACAGGGCAGGTCACTGAAGCTTTCTTT	CASSPTGQVTEAFF
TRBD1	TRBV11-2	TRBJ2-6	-	TGTGCCAGCAGCTTTACCGGGACAGGGGGCTTCTCTGGGGCCAACGTCCTGACTTTC	CASSFTGTGGFSGANVLTF
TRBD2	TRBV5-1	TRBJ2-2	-	TGCGCCAGCAGCCTCTGGGGAGCGGGAGACACCGGGGAGCTGTTTTTT	CASSLWGAGDTGELFF
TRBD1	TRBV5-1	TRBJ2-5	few	TGCGCCAGCAGCCGGGACAGGGCGGAGGAGACCCAGTACTTC	CASSRDRAEETQYF
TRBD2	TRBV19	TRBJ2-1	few	TGTGCCAGTAGGACTAGCGCATACAATGAGCAGTTCTTC	CASRTSAYNEQFF
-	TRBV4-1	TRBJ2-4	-	TGCGCCAGCAGCCGACCGGCGGCAGGGGAACGCTACTTC	CASSRPAAGERYF
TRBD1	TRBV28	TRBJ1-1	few	TGTGCCAGCAGTTCAGGGGGTCAGGGTCCGAACACTGAAGCTTTCTTT	CASSSGGQGPNTEAFF
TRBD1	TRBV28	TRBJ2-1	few	TGTGCCAGCAGTTTTAACAGGGGGCAGTTCTTC	CASSFNRGQFF
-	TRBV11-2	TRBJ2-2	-	TGTGCCAGCAGCTTAGCATGGACAGTGAACACCGGGGAGCTGTTTTTT	CASSLAWTVNTGELFF
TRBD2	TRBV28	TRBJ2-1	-	TGTGCCAGCAGGCCGGGACTAGCGGGAGTATATGAGCAGTTCTTC	CASRPGLAGVYEQFF
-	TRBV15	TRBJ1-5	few	TGTGCCACCAAGGCGGGGGCATATAGCAATCAGCCCCAGCATTTT	CATKAGAYSNQPQHF
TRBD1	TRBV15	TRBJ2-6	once	TGTGCCACCAGCACAGGGGGAGCTGGGGCCAACGTCCTGACTTTC	CATSTGGAGANVLTF
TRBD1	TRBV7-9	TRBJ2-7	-	TGTGCCAGCACTCTACCGGCAGGGGGAAAAGGCGAGCAGTACTTC	CASTLPAGGKGEQYF
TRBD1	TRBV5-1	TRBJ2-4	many	TGCGCCAGCAGCCTAGGACAGGGTAACATTCAGTACTTC	CASSLGQGNIQYF
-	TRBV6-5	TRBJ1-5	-	TGTGCCAGCAGTTACCAGGGTAGGGACAATCAGCCCCAGCATTTT	CASSYQGRDNQPQHF
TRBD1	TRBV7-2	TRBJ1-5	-	TGTGCCAGCAGCTTAGTCGGGGACAGGAATCAGCCCCAGCATTTT	CASSLVGDRNQPQHF
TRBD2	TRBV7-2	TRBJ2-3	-	TGTGCCAGCAGCTTAGGGTCACTAGCGGATACGCAGTATTTT	CASSLGSLADTQYF
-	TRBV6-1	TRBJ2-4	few	TGTGCCAGCAGTGAACAAGGACAGCTTCAGTACTTC	CASSEQGQLQYF
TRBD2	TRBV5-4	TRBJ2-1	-	TGTGCCAGCAGCTTAGGATCGGGAGCCGGACTAGTCCGCAATGAGCAGTTCTTC	CASSLGSGAGLVRNEQFF
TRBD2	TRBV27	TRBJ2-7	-	TGTGCCAGCAGGGAACCGACTAGCGGGAGGGACGAGCAGTACTTC	CASREPTSGRDEQYF
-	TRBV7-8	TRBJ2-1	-	TGTGCCAGCAGCCCCCCCTATCGTTTAGGCTTCGAGGAGTTCTTC	CASSPPYRLGFEEFF
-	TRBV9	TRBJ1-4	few	TGTGCCAGCAGCGTAGCACAGGGAACGACTAATGAAAAACTGTTTTTT	CASSVAQGTTNEKLFF
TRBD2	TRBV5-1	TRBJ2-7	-	TGCGCCAGCAGCGAGAGGACTAGTAACGAGCAGTACTTC	CASSERTSNEQYF
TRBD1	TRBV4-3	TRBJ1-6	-	TGCGCCAGCAGCCAAGAAACAGGGGGGAATTCACCCCTCCACTTT	CASSQETGGNSPLHF
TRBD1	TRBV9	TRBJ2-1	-	TGTGCCAGCAGCGCCGGGACAGGGGTCTTAGGAGAGCAGTTCTTC	CASSAGTGVLGEQFF
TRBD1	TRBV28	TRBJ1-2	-	TGTGCCAGCAGTTTAGAAGGGGGCGGCTATGGCTACACCTTC	CASSLEGGGYGYTF
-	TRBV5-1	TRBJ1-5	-	TGCGCCAGCAGCTTGTCGTCGGGTGATCAGCCCCAGCATTTT	CASSLSSGDQPQHF
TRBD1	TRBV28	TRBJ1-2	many	TGTGCCAGCAGGACAGGGGGCCTTAACTATGGCTACACCTTC	CASRTGGLNYGYTF
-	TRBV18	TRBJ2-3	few	TGTGCCAGCTCGGGCTACACAGATACGCAGTATTTT	CASSGYTDTQYF
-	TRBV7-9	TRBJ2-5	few	TGTGCCAGCAGCTTAGTACCCGGGAAAGAGACCCAGTACTTC	CASSLVPGKETQYF
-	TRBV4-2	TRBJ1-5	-	TGTGCCAGCAGCTTGAGTGAGGGTGGGCCCCAGCATTTT	CASSLSEGGPQHF
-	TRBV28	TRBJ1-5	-	TGTGCCAGCAGTTTCGTACAGGAACTTCATCAGCCCCAGCATTTT	CASSFVQELHQPQHF
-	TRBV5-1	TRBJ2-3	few	TGCGCCAGCAGCTTGGGGGGCGGTCGCACAGATACGCAGTATTTT	CASSLGGGRTDTQYF
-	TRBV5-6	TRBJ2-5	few	TGTGCCAGCAGCTTGAAAGGGAGGGAGACCCAGTACTTC	CASSLKGRETQYF
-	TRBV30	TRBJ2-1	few	TGTGCCTGGAGTGTTTCGGGGGACAATGAGCAGTTCTTC	CAWSVSGDNEQFF
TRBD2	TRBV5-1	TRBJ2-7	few	TGCGCCAGCAGCTTACTAGCGGGTCGAGGGGAGCAGTACTTC	CASSLLAGRGEQYF
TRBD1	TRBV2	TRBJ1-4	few	TGTGCCAGCAGTGGGAGGCAGGGGGGCGAAAAACTGTTTTTT	CASSGRQGGEKLFF
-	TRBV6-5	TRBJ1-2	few	TGTGCCAGCAGTTACTCGGGGCAGGGCCTTTTCTATGGCTACACCTTC	CASSYSGQGLFYGYTF
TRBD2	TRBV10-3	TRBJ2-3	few	TGTGCCGTATCCACGGGCCAGCGGGGGTACTCAGATACGCAGTATTTT	CAVSTGQRGYSDTQYF
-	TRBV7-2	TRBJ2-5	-	TGTGCCAGCAGCTTCGATATCGGGGGCGGGAGCCGAGAGACCCAGTACTTC	CASSFDIGGGSRETQYF
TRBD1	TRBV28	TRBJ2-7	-	TGTGCCAGCAGCACAGGGGCTCCTGAGCAGTACTTC	CASSTGAPEQYF
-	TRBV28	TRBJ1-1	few	TGTGCCAGCAGTTTAGCGAGACAGGTGAACACTGAAGCTTTCTTT	CASSLARQVNTEAFF
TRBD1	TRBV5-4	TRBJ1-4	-	TGTGCCAGCAGCTCGGACAGGGTGAGGGAAAAACTGTTTTTT	CASSSDRVREKLFF
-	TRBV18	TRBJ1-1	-	TGTGCCAGCTCACCGAGGCAGAACACTGAAGCTTTCTTT	CASSPRQNTEAFF